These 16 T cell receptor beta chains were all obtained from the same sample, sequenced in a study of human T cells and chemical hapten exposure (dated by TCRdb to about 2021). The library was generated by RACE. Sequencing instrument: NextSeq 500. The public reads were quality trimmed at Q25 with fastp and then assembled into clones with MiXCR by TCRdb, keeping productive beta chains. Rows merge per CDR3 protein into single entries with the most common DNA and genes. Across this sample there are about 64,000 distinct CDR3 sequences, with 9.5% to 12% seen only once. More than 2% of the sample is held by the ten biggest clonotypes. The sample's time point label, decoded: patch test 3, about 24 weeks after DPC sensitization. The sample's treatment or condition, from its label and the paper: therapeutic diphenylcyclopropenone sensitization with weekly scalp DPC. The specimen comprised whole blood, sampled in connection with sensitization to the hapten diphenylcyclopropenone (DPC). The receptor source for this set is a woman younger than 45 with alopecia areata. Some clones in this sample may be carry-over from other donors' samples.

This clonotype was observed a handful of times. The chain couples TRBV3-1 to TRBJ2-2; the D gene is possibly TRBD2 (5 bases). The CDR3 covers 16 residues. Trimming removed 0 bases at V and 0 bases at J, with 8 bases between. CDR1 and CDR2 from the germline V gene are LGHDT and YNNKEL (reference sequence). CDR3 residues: CASSQDTGTNTGELFF. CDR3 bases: TGTGCCAGCAGCCAAGATACGGGAACGAACACCGGGGAGCTGTTTTTT.

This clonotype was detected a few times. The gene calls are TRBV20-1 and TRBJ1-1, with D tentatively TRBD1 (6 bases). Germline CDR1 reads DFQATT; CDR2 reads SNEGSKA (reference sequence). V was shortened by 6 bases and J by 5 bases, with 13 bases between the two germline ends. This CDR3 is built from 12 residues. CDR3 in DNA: TGCAGTGCGAAGAGGGGGGGGACTGAAGCTTTCTTT. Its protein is CSAKRGGTEAFF.

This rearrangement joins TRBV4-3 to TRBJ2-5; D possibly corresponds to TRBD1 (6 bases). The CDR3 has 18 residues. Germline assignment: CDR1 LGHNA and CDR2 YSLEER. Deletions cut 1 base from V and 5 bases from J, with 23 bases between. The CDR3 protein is CASSQALAGRGAPETQYF. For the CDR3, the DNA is TGCGCCAGCAGCCAAGCGTTGGCGGGCAGGGGCGCCCCCGAGACCCAGTACTTC.

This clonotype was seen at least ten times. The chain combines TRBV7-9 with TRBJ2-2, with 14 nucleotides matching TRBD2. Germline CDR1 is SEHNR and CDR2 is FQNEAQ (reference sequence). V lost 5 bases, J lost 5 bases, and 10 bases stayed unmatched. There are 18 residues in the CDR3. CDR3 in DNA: TGTGCCAGCAGCCAAGGACTAGCGGGAGGCCTGGGGACCGGGGAGCTGTTTTTT. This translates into CASSQGLAGGLGTGELFF.

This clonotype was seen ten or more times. CDR3 amino acids: CASSLDPGGNQPQHF. The CDR3 DNA follows: TGCGCCAGCAGCTTGGACCCCGGTGGCAATCAGCCCCAGCATTTT. The chain has TRBV5-1 and TRBJ1-5; D remains ambiguous. The V end was cut by 0 bases, the J end by 2 bases, with 9 bases between. CDR1 is SGHRS and CDR2 is YFSETQ in the germline V gene. This CDR3 has 15 amino acids.

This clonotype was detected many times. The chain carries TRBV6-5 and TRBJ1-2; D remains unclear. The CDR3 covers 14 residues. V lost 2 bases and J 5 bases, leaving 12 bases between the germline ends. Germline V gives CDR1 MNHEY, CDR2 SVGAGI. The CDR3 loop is CASSYASSMYGYTF. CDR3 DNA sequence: TGTGCCAGCAGTTACGCCTCCTCTATGTATGGCTACACCTTC.

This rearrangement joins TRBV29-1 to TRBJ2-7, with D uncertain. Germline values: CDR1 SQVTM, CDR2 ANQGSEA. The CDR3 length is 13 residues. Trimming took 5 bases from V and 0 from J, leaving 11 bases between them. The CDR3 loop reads CSVRRSVSYEQYF. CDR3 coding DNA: TGCAGCGTTCGTAGGAGCGTCTCCTACGAGCAGTACTTC.

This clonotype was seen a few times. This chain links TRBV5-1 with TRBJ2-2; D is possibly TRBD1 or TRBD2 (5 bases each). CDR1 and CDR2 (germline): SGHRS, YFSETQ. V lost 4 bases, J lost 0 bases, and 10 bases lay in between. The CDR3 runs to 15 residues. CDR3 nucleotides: TGCGCCAGCAGCCCTCGAGGGGCGAACACCGGGGAGCTGTTTTTT. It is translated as CASSPRGANTGELFF. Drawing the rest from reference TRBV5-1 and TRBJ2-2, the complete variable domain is KAGVTQTPRYLIKTRGQQVTLSCSPISGHRSVSWYQQTPGQGLQFLFEYFSETQRNKGNFPGRFSGRQFSNSRSEMNVSTLELGDSALYLCASSPRGANTGELFFGEGSRLTVL.

CDR3 residues: CASSNPGTGVRETQYF. The DNA of the CDR3 is TGTGCCAGCAGTAACCCCGGGACAGGGGTACGGGAGACCCAGTACTTC. The rearrangement joins TRBV25-1 to TRBJ2-5; TRBD1 agrees at 10 bases. The CDR3 is 16 residues long. Germline values: CDR1 MGHDK, CDR2 SYGVNS. V trimming: 5 bases; J trimming: 5 bases; junction bases outside the gene matches: 11.

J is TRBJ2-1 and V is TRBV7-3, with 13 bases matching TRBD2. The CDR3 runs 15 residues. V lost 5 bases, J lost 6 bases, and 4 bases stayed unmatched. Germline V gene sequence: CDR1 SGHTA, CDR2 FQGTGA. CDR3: CASSRGLAGTNEQFF. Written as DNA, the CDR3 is TGTGCCAGCAGCCGGGGACTAGCGGGGACCAATGAGCAGTTCTTC.

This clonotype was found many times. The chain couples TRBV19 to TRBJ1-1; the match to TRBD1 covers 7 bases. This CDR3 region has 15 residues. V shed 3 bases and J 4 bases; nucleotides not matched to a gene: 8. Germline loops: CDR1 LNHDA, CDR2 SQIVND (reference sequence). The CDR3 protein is CASSIPTTGSTEAFF. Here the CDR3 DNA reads TGTGCCAGTAGTATTCCTACGACAGGGAGCACTGAAGCTTTCTTT.

DNA for the CDR3: TGCGCCAGCAGCAGGGGGGATTCCGATCAGCCCCAGCATTTT. Its protein product is CASSRGDSDQPQHF. This rearrangement joins TRBV5-1 to TRBJ1-5; TRBD1 is a possible D gene (6 bases). Trimming took 4 bases from V and 5 from J, leaving 13 bases between them. The germline gives CDR1 SGHRS, CDR2 YFSETQ. The CDR3 sequence is 14 residues long.

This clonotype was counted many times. The chain's CDR3 is CASSTTGELFF. The CDR3 DNA sequence: TGTGCCAGCAGTACCACCGGGGAGCTGTTTTTT. The gene calls are TRBV6-2 or TRBV6-3 and TRBJ2-2; D call uncertain. The CDR3 consists of 11 residues. In germline, CDR1 is MNHEY, CDR2 SVGEGT. V dropped 5 bases and J dropped 4 bases, with 2 bases sitting between them.

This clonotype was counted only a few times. The CDR3 region has the DNA TGTGCCAGCAGCTTAGTCACCACCAATGAGCAGTTCTTC. This sequence encodes CASSLVTTNEQFF. J is TRBJ2-1 and V is TRBV7-2; D uncertain. CDR1 and CDR2 (germline): SGHTA, FQGNSA. V was shortened by 1 base and J by 6 bases, with 7 bases between the two germline ends. The CDR3 length is 13 residues.

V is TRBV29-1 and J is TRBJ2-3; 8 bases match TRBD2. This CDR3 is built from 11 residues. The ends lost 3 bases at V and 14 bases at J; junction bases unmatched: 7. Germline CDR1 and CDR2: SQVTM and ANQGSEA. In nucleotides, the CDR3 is TGCAGCGTTGATTTCGGGAGGGCCGCGTATTTT. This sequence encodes CSVDFGRAAYF.

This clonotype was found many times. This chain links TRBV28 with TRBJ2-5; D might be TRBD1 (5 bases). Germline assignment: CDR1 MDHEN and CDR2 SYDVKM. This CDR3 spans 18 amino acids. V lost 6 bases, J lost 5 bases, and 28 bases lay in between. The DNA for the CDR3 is TGTGCCAGCAGCCGCTATAACAAGGGGTCTGGATTTGGGGAGACCCAGTACTTC. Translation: CASSRYNKGSGFGETQYF.